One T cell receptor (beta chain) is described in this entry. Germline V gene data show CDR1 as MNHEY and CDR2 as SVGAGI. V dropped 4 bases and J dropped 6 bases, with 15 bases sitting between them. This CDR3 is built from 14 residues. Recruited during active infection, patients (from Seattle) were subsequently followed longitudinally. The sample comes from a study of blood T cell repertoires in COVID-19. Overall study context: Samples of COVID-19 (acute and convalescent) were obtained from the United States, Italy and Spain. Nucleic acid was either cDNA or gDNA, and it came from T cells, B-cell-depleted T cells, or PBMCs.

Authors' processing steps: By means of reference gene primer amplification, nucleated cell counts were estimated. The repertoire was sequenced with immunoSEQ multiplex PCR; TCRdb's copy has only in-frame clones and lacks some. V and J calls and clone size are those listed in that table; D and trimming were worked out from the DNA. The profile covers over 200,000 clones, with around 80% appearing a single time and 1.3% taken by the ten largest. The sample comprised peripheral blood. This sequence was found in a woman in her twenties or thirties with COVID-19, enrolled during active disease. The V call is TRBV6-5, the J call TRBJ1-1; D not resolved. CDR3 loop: CASSSNLGDAEAFF. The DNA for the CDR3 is TGTGCCAGCAGTTCGAATTTGGGAGATGCTGAAGCTTTCTTT.